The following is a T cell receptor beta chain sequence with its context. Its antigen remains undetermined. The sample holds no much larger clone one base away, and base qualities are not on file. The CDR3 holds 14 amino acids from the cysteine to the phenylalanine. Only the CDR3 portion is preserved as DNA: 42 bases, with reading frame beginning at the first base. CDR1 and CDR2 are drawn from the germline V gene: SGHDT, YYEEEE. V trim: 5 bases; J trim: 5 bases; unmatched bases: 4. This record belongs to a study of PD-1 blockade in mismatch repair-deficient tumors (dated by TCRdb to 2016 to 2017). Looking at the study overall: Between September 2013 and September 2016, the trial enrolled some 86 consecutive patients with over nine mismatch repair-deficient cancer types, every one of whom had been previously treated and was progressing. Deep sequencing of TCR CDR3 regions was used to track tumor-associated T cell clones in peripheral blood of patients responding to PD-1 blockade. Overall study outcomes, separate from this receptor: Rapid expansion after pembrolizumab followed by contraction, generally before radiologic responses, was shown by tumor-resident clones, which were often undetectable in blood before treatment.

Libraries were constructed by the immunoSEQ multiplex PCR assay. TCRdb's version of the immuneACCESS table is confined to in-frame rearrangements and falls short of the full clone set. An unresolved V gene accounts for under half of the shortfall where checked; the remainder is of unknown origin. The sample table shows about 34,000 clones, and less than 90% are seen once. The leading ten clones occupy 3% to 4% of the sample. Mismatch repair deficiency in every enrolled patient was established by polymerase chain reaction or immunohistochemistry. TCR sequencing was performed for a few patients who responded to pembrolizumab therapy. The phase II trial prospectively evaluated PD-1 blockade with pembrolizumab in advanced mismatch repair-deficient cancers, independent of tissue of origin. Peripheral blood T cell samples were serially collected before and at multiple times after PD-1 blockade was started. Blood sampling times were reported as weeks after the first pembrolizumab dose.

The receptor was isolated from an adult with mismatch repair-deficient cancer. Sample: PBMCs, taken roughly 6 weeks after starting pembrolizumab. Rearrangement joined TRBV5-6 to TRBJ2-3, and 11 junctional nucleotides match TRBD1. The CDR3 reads CASSLGTGGDTQYF. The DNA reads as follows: TGTGCCAGCAGTCTAGGGACAGGGGGAGATACGCAGTATTTT. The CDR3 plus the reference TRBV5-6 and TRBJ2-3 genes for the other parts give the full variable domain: DAGVTQSPTHLIKTRGQQVTLRCSPKSGHDTVSWYQQALGQGPQFIFQYYEEEERQRGNFPDRFSGHQFPNYSSELNVNALLLGDSALYLCASSLGTGGDTQYFGPGTRLTVL.